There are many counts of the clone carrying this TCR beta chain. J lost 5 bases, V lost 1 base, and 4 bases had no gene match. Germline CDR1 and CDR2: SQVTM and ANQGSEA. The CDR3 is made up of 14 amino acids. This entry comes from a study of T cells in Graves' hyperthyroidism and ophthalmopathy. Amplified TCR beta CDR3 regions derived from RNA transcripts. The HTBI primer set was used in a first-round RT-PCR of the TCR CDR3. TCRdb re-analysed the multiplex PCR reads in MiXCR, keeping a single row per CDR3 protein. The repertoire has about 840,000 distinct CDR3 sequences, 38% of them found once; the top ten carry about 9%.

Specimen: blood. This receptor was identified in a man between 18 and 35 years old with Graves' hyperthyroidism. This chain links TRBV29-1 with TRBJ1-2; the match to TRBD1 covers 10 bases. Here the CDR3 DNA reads TGCAGCGTTGAAGGCGACAGGGGGCTTTATGGCTACACCTTC. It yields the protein CSVEGDRGLYGYTF. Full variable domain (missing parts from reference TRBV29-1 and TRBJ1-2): SAVISQKPSRDICQRGTSLTIQCQVDSQVTMMFWYRQQPGQSLTLIATANQGSEATYESGFVIDKFPISRPNLTFSTLTVSNMSPEDSSIYLCSVEGDRGLYGYTFGSGTRLTVV.